This TCR beta chain was sequenced during a study of blood T cell repertoires in COVID-19. Across the whole study: Sample material is recorded as cDNA or gDNA derived from T cells, B-cell-depleted T cells, or PBMCs.

The V and J ends lost 3 bases and 4 bases, in that order; junction bases with no gene match: 4. The CDR3 is 16 amino acids. Germline assignment: CDR1 LGHNA and CDR2 YNFKEQ. Sequencing was performed with immunoSEQ multiplex PCR; in TCRdb, only in-frame clones are kept and a portion is missing. The data hold about 190,000 clones, with approximately 81% observed a single time. The V and J genes are TRBV4-2 and TRBJ2-2; TRBD1 matches at 11 bases. This clonotype originated in a human donor in a cohort sampled during active COVID-19. Sequenced sample: peripheral blood. The CDR3 region has the DNA TGTGCCAGCAGCCAGGTGGGACAGGGGGTCACCGGGGAGCTGTTTTTT. It encodes CASSQVGQGVTGELFF.